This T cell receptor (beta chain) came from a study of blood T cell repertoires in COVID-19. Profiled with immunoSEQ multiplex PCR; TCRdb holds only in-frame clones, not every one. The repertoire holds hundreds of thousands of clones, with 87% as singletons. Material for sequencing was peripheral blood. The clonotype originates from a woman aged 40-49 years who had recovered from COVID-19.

This chain's CDR3 is CASSFGTEAFF. DNA for the CDR3: TGCGCCAGCAGCTTCGGCACTGAAGCTTTCTTT. V gene TRBV5-1 combines with J gene TRBJ1-1; D is ambiguous. The germline V and J ends were trimmed by 2 bases and 4 bases, with 3 bases remaining between them. The germline V gene has CDR1 SGHRS and CDR2 YFSETQ. CDR3 size: 11 residues.